A single T cell receptor beta chain is shown here with its context. What it recognizes is unknown. Building the TCR beta libraries relied on iRepertoire HTBI primers, and CDR3 regions underwent Arm-PCR. TCRdb reanalysed the multiplex PCR reads using MiXCR and keeps one entry per CDR3 protein. The table includes 500,000 or so distinct CDR3 sequences, roughly 15% detected once. This specimen belongs to a study of regulatory T cells in long-lasting Graves disease. Study-level results: The study found persistent patients shared more public clonotypes (over 2,500) than new patients (approximately 970). Accuracy was perhaps lowered by the small sample size.

Time point described: newly diagnosed GD, antithyroid drugs for less than 3 months. RNA isolated from PBMCs was used to make the TCR library. An endocrinology department in Xi'an, China, recruited the patients. Germline V gene sequence: CDR1 SEHNR, CDR2 FQNEAQ (reference sequence). CDR3 size: 16 residues. Deletions cut 5 bases from V and 2 bases from J, with 16 bases between. The same specimen was also included in a second study, on T cells in Graves' hyperthyroidism and ophthalmopathy. Per that paper: In the first-round RT-PCR of the TCR CDR3, the HTBI primer set was used.

The material was peripheral blood mononuclear cells (PBMCs), obtained at new diagnosis, from a patient treated with antithyroid drugs. The receptor was derived from a woman aged 35-65 years with Graves disease. The rearrangement uses TRBV7-9 and TRBJ2-1; D is possibly TRBD1 or TRBD2 (5 bases each). CDR3 in DNA: TGTGCCAGCAGCCCCATGTGGGGGTTCCCCTACAATGAGCAGTTCTTC. Translated: CASSPMWGFPYNEQFF.